The text below deals with one T cell receptor (beta chain). This sample is drawn from a study of radiotherapy plus CTLA-4 blockade in lung cancer. Sequencing was performed with immunoSEQ multiplex PCR; in TCRdb, only in-frame clones are kept and a portion is missing. The data contain 45,000 to 55,000 clones, approximately 79% of them seen just once; the ten biggest clones take up 2.5% to 4%. CDR1 and CDR2 from the germline V gene are SGHVS and FNYEAQ. V gave up 6 bases and J gave up 6 bases, with 11 bases separating them. The CDR3 length is 12 residues. Sequencing was performed on peripheral blood, taken from a patient treated with radiotherapy plus ipilimumab. This sequence originates from a human donor with non-small cell lung cancer who had a partial response to radiotherapy plus ipilimumab. V usage is TRBV7-6 and J usage is TRBJ1-1; D is possibly TRBD1 (5 bases). In nucleotides, the CDR3 is TGTGCCAGCAGTTTTCGGGGGGCTGAAGCTTTCTTT. It encodes CASSFRGAEAFF.